This record looks at one T cell receptor beta chain sequence and its context. TCRdb independently ran MiXCR on the RT-PCR reads; one entry per CDR3 protein. In the table there are 650,000 to 800,000 distinct CDR3 sequences, about 14% of which are singletons. Germline CDR1 and CDR2: SGHTA and FQGNSA. CDR3 size: 16 residues. With 2 bases clipped from V and 7 bases from J, the junction kept 10 bases outside the gene matches. The sequenced sample was memory CD4+ T cells from blood. The rearrangement uses TRBV7-2 and TRBJ2-1; 8 bases line up with TRBD2. The source is a female donor in good health, serving as a healthy control. In nucleotides, the CDR3 is TGTGCCAGCAGCTTATATTCGGGAGGGGTTAATAATGAGCAGTTCTTC. Protein: CASSLYSGGVNNEQFF.